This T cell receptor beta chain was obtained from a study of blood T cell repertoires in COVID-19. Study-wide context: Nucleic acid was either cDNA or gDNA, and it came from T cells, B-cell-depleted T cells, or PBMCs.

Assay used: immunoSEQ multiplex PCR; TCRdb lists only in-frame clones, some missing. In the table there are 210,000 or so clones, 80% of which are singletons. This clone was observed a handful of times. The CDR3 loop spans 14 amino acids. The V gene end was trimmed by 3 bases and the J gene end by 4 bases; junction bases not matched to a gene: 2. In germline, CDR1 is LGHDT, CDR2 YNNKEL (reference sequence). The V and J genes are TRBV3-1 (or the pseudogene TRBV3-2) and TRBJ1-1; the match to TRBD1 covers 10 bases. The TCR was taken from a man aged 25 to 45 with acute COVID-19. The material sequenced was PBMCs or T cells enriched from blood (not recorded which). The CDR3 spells CASSHRTGGTEAFF. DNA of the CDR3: TGTGCCAGCAGCCACCGGACAGGGGGCACTGAAGCTTTCTTT.